A selection of T cell receptor beta chains follows, all from one sample in a study of shared clonotypes between healthy human individuals. Generated by immunoSEQ multiplex PCR, the TCRdb table keeps only in-frame clones and is missing some. The table records about 1,500,000 clones, roughly 96% of them present only once. The specimen sequenced was naive CD4+ T cells sorted from blood. The receptors originated from a young man in good health. Each CDR3 is given with its conserved first and last residue. D genes are given only for firm matches. Clone size is stated in some rows and not others, as once, few, many or a class when expanded.

>TRBV5-6|NA|TRBJ1-1|NA
CATRSGGTEAFF
TGTGCCACCCGGAGTGGGGGCACTGAAGCTTTCTTT
>TRBV2|NA|TRBJ2-2|NA
CASSGGHTGELFF
TGTGCCAGCAGTGGGGGCCACACCGGGGAGCTGTTTTTT
>TRBV12-2|NA|TRBJ2-7|NA
CASRSRASGINYEQYF
TGTGCAAGTCGTTCCAGGGCTAGCGGGATAAACTACGAGCAGTACTTC
>TRBV27|NA|TRBJ1-2|NA
CASSLFGPGAYGYTF
TGTGCCAGCAGTTTATTTGGCCCTGGGGCGTATGGCTACACCTTC
>TRBV7-9|NA|TRBJ2-3|TRBD2
CASPIPGLASDTQYF
TGTGCCAGCCCGATTCCGGGACTAGCATCAGATACGCAGTATTTT
>TRBV5-6|NA|TRBJ1-1|NA
CASSLAADFEAFF
TGTGCCAGCAGCTTGGCCGCGGATTTTGAAGCTTTCTTT
>TRBV5-1|NA|TRBJ2-6|TRBD1
CASRPTGGISGANVLTF
TGCGCCAGCCGACCAACAGGGGGCATCTCTGGGGCCAACGTCCTGACTTTC
>TRBV11-1|once|TRBJ2-5|NA
CASSSGRKETQYF
TGTGCCAGCAGCTCGGGACGAAAAGAGACCCAGTACTTC
>TRBV27|NA|TRBJ2-7|TRBD1
CASRLPGQGTGEQYF
TGTGCCAGCAGATTACCGGGACAGGGGACGGGAGAGCAGTACTTC
>TRBV6-1|NA|TRBJ2-7|NA
CASTVAVLSRNEQYF
TGTGCCAGCACCGTCGCCGTGTTAAGTAGAAACGAGCAGTACTTC
>TRBV5-6|NA|TRBJ2-1|TRBD2
CASRRRGGYVQFF
TGTGCCAGCAGAAGGCGGGGGGGGTACGTGCAGTTCTTC
>TRBV10-1|few|TRBJ1-5|TRBD1
CASSEFSRGSHQPQHF
TGCGCCAGCAGTGAGTTTTCCAGGGGGTCCCATCAGCCCCAGCATTTT
>TRBV5-1|NA|TRBJ2-1|NA
CASSPAATGRTDNEQFF
TGCGCCAGCAGCCCTGCGGCTACAGGGAGGACCGACAATGAGCAGTTCTTC
>TRBV7-9|NA|TRBJ2-3|TRBD1
CASSLPQRDRGENTQYF
TGTGCCAGCAGCTTACCGCAACGGGACAGGGGAGAGAATACGCAGTATTTT